The 14 T cell receptor beta chains below come from one sample, sequenced in a study of CD8 T cells in ankylosing spondylitis. General observations from the study: Seemingly characteristic of ankylosing spondylitis blood was a TCR beta motif consisting of under 10 highly homologous variants.

From the 5' RACE reads, TCRdb called clonotypes with MiXCR, one entry per CDR3 protein. The repertoire holds 750,000 to 850,000 distinct CDR3 sequences, with roughly 12% as singletons. Antigens for these TCRs are unknown. The sequenced sample was blood, either unsorted or a sorted T cell fraction (not recorded which). The receptors were gathered from a male donor with ankylosing spondylitis.

V usage is TRBV20-1 and J usage is TRBJ1-1, with a possible D match to TRBD1 (6 bases). Looked up from germline, CDR1 is DFQATT and CDR2 is SNEGSKA (reference sequence). CDR3 length: 13 amino acids. The V end was cut by 7 bases, the J end by 0 bases, with 12 bases between. The CDR3 protein is CSVEGDVNTEAFF. The CDR3 DNA is TGCAGTGTCGAGGGGGACGTGAACACTGAAGCTTTCTTT.

This rearrangement joins TRBV4-3 to TRBJ1-2; D gene uncertain. Deletions cut 2 bases from V and 4 bases from J, with 11 bases between. Germline-derived CDR1 and CDR2 are LGHNA and YSLEER. The CDR3 is 14 residues long. CDR3 nucleotides: TGCGCCAGCAGCCAATTACGGGCTCCCTATGGCTACACCTTC. Its translation: CASSQLRAPYGYTF.

This clonotype was observed a few times. The chain couples TRBV20-1 to TRBJ1-5; D unclear. The germline V and J ends were trimmed by 1 base and 0 bases, with 7 bases remaining between them. The CDR3 loop spans 14 amino acids. Germline V gives CDR1 DFQATT, CDR2 SNEGSKA (reference sequence). CDR3 DNA sequence: TGCAGTGCTAGAGGGGTTTTTAGCAATCAGCCCCAGCATTTT. It specifies CSARGVFSNQPQHF.

This rearrangement joins TRBV20-1 to TRBJ1-4; 8 bases map to TRBD1. Germline loops: CDR1 DFQATT, CDR2 SNEGSKA (reference sequence). J was trimmed by 7 bases and V by 6 bases; bases with no gene match: 10. CDR3 length: 14 residues. CDR3 DNA: TGCAGTGCCAGGAACAGGGGGGCGGGTGAAAAACTGTTTTTT. Translating gives CSARNRGAGEKLFF.

This clonotype occurred a few times. The V call is TRBV5-6, the J call TRBJ2-1, with 8 bases matching TRBD2. After removal of 0 bases from V and 6 bases from J, the junction contained 8 bases not matched to a gene. Germline V gene sequence: CDR1 SGHDT, CDR2 YYEEEE. The CDR3 loop spans 16 amino acids. CDR3 residues: CASSLADSGISNEQFF. DNA for the CDR3: TGTGCCAGCAGCTTGGCGGATAGCGGGATCTCCAATGAGCAGTTCTTC.

In its sample, this clonotype was seen a few times. The chain has TRBV20-1 and TRBJ1-5, with a possible D match to TRBD1 (6 bases). The CDR3 spans 12 residues. Deletions cut 6 bases from V and 4 bases from J, with 10 bases between. Germline CDR1 DFQATT, CDR2 SNEGSKA (reference sequence). Here the CDR3 DNA reads TGCAGTGCGGGGACACGGAATCAGCCCCAGCATTTT. It is translated as CSAGTRNQPQHF.

The table lists this clonotype with many counts. This sequence joins TRBV20-1 and TRBJ2-1; TRBD2 agrees at 7 bases. The V gene's germline CDR1 is DFQATT and CDR2 SNEGSKA (reference sequence). The length of the CDR3 is 14 residues. The trim removed 2 bases at V and 4 bases at J, leaving 5 bases unmatched. The CDR3 DNA follows: TGCAGTGCTAGAACCGGACTAGGTTACAATGAGCAGTTCTTC. Residues: CSARTGLGYNEQFF.

This clonotype was recorded at least ten times. The CDR3, as DNA: TGCAGTGCGCCACAGGGTATCTCCTACGAGCAGTACTTC. This sequence encodes CSAPQGISYEQYF. The V and J genes are TRBV20-1 and TRBJ2-7, with D maybe TRBD1 (6 bases). V was cut by 6 bases and J by 0 bases, with 12 bases left in between. This CDR3 spans 13 amino acids. In germline, CDR1 is DFQATT, CDR2 SNEGSKA (reference sequence).

The chain couples TRBV10-3 to TRBJ2-5; D possibly corresponds to TRBD2 (5 bases). CDR3 length: 14 residues. Germline CDR1 ENHRY, CDR2 SYGVKD. V was trimmed by 2 bases and J by 4 bases, leaving 11 bases between them. The CDR3 bases are TGTGCCATCAGTGAGCTAGCAGTTGGAGAGACCCAGTACTTC. It specifies CAISELAVGETQYF.

This clonotype has a count of ten or more. The chain links TRBV5-1 to TRBJ2-1; D is ambiguous. The CDR3 has 13 residues. Per germline, CDR1 SGHRS and CDR2 YFSETQ. V shed 2 bases and J shed 7 bases, with 10 bases lying between them. CDR3 amino acids: CASSFHFTNEQFF. The CDR3 coding sequence is TGCGCCAGCAGCTTCCACTTTACGAATGAGCAGTTCTTC. The complete variable domain, with remaining parts taken from reference TRBV5-1 and TRBJ2-1, reads KAGVTQTPRYLIKTRGQQVTLSCSPISGHRSVSWYQQTPGQGLQFLFEYFSETQRNKGNFPGRFSGRQFSNSRSEMNVSTLELGDSALYLCASSFHFTNEQFFGPGTRLTVL.

In this sample, this clonotype turned up a few times. The V call is TRBV9, the J call TRBJ2-1; D perhaps matches TRBD1 (6 bases). This CDR3 region has 15 residues. Germline V gene data show CDR1 as SGDLS and CDR2 as YYNGEE. V was clipped by 2 bases and J by 1 base, with 10 bases between them. This CDR3 is CASSVGQRSYNEQFF. DNA of the CDR3: TGTGCCAGCAGCGTCGGACAGAGGTCCTACAATGAGCAGTTCTTC.

The V gene is TRBV18, the J gene TRBJ1-1; no reliable D call. The V end was cut by 5 bases, the J end by 1 base, with 8 bases between. Germline V gene sequence: CDR1 KGHSH, CDR2 LQKENI. The CDR3 covers 13 residues. The CDR3 DNA sequence: TGTGCCAGCTCAGCGGAGGGGAACACTGAAGCTTTCTTT. Translated, it gives CASSAEGNTEAFF.

The chain carries TRBV5-1 and TRBJ1-1; 10 nucleotides match TRBD1. The CDR3 spans 15 residues. CDR1 SGHRS and CDR2 YFSETQ come from the germline V gene. Trimming at V came to 4 bases and at J to 3 bases, leaving 6 bases not matched to a gene. CDR3 residues: CASSQGTGVYTEAFF. The CDR3 DNA follows: TGCGCCAGCAGCCAGGGGACAGGGGTTTACACTGAAGCTTTCTTT. The full variable domain, rest sourced from reference TRBV5-1 and TRBJ1-1, is KAGVTQTPRYLIKTRGQQVTLSCSPISGHRSVSWYQQTPGQGLQFLFEYFSETQRNKGNFPGRFSGRQFSNSRSEMNVSTLELGDSALYLCASSQGTGVYTEAFFGQGTRLTVV.

In its sample, this clonotype was seen many times. The gene calls are TRBV20-1 and TRBJ2-5; perhaps TRBD1 as D (6 bases). CDR1 and CDR2 (germline): DFQATT, SNEGSKA (reference sequence). The CDR3 consists of 13 residues. Between the trimmed V and J ends, which lost 4 bases and 5 bases, there was a span of 14 bases. The CDR3 loop reads CSATTGILETQYF. CDR3 DNA sequence: TGCAGTGCTACTACAGGGATATTGGAGACCCAGTACTTC.